The clone carrying this T cell receptor beta chain appeared a single time. What it binds is not known. The germline gives CDR1 MGHRA, CDR2 YSYEKL. The CDR3 spans 17 residues. The V gene lost 0 bases and the J gene lost 4 bases, with 13 bases spanning the gap. This specimen belongs to a study of shared clonotypes between healthy human individuals. Study results and caveats: Relative to their counterparts shared across all four donors, non-shared clonotypes exhibited diminished generation probabilities.

Clones were sequenced by immunoSEQ multiplex PCR, and TCRdb holds only the in-frame ones, with some missing. The data hold 2 million to 2.5 million clones, with approximately 94% observed a single time. All participating donors were Caucasian adults from Nashville, Tennessee. V gene TRBV4-1 combines with J gene TRBJ1-6, with no clear D. This clonotype was sampled from a man between 18 and 35 years old in good health. Sequenced input: naive CD4+ T cells sorted from blood. The subset denotes: CD45RA+ positively selected. The CDR3 DNA follows: TGCGCCAGCAGCCAAGATCCCAGCCTCCCTTATAATTCACCCCTCCACTTT. Its translation is CASSQDPSLPYNSPLHF.